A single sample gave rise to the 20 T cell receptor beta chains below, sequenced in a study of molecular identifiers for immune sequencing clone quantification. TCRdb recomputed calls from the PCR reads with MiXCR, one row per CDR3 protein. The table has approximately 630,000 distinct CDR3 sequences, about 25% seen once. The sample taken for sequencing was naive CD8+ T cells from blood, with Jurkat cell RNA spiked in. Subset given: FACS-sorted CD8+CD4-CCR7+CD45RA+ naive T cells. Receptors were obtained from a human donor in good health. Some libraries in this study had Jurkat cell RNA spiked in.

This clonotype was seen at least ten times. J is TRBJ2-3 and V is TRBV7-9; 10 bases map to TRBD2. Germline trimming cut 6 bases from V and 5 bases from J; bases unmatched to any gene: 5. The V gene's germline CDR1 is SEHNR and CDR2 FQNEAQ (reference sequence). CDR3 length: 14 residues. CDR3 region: CASSPSGSLDTQYF. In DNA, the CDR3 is TGTGCCAGCAGTCCTAGCGGGAGTTTAGATACGCAGTATTTT. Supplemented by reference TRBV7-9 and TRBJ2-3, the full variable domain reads DTGVSQNPRHKITKRGQNVTFRCDPISEHNRLYWYRQTLGQGPEFLTYFQNEAQLEKSRLLSDRFSAERPKGSFSTLEIQRTEQGDSAMYLCASSPSGSLDTQYFGPGTRLTVL.

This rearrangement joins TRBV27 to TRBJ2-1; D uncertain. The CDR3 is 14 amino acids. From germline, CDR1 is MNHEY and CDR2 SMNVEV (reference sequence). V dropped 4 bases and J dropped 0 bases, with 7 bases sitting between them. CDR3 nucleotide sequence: TGTGCCAGCAGTTATACGTACTCCTACAATGAGCAGTTCTTC. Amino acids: CASSYTYSYNEQFF.

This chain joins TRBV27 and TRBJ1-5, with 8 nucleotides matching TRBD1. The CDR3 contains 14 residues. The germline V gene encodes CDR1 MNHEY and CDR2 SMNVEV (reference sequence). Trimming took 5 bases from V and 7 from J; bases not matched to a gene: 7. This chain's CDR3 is CASSPDRGSQPQHF. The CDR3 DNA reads TGTGCCAGCAGTCCCGACAGGGGAAGCCAGCCCCAGCATTTT.

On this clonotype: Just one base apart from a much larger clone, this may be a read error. The CDR3 is CSAGVGGPRYSNQPQHF. The CDR3 nucleotides are TGCAGTGCCGGCGTCGGGGGGCCCCGGTATAGCAATCAGCCCCAGCATTTT. The V and J genes are TRBV20-1 and TRBJ1-5; possibly TRBD1 for D (6 bases). Between the trimmed V and J ends, which lost 6 bases and 0 bases, there was a span of 21 bases. The germline gives CDR1 DFQATT, CDR2 SNEGSKA (reference sequence). The CDR3 runs to 17 residues.

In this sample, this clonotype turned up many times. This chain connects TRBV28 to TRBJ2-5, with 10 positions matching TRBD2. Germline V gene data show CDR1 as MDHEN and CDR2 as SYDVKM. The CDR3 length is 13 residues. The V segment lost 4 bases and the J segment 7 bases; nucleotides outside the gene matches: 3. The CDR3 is CASSSVAGGTQYF. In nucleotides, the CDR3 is TGTGCCAGCAGTTCAGTAGCGGGAGGGACCCAGTACTTC.

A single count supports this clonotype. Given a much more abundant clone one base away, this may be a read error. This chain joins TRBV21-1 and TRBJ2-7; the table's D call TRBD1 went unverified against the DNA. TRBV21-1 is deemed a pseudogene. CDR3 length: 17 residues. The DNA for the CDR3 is TGTGCCAGCAGCCCACCGGGGGCAGGGGGGCTTGGAGGTGAGCAGTACTTC. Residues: CASSPPGAGGLGGEQYF.

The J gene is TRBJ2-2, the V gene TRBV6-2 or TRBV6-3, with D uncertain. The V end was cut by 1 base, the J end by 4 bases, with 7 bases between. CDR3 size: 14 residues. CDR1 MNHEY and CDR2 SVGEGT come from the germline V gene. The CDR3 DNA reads TGTGCCAGCAGTTACTTCTACAGCACCGGGGAGCTGTTTTTT. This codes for CASSYFYSTGELFF.

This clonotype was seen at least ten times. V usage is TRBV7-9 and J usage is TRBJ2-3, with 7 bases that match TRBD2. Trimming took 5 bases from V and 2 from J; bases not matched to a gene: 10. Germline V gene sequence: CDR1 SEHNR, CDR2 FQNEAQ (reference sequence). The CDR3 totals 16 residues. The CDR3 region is CASSPQDSGPTDTQYF. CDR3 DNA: TGTGCCAGCAGCCCTCAGGATAGCGGGCCCACAGATACGCAGTATTTT.

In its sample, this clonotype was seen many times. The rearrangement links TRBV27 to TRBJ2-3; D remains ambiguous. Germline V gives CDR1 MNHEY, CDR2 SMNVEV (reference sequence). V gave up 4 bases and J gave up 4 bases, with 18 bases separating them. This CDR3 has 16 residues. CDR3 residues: CASSSFTGRGADTQYF. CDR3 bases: TGTGCCAGCAGTTCCTTCACGGGCCGAGGAGCAGATACGCAGTATTTT.

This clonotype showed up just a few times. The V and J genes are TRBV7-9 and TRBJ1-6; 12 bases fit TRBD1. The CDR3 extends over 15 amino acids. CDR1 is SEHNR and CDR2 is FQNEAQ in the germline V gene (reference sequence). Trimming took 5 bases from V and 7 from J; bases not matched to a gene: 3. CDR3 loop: CASSGTGGLNSPLHF. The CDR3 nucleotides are TGTGCCAGCAGCGGGACAGGGGGCTTAAATTCACCCCTCCACTTT.

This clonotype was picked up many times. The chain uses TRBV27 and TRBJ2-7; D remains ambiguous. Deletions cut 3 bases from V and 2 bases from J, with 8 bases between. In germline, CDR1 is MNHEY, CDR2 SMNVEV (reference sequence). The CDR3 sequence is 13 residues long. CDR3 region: CASSFGPTYEQYF. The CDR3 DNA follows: TGTGCCAGCAGTTTTGGGCCGACCTACGAGCAGTACTTC.

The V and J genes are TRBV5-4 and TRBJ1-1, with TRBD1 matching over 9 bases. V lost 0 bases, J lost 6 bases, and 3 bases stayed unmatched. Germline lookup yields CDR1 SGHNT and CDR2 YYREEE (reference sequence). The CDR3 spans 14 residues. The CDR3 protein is CASSLVGQGSEAFF. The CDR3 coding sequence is TGTGCCAGCAGCTTGGTGGGACAGGGCTCTGAAGCTTTCTTT.

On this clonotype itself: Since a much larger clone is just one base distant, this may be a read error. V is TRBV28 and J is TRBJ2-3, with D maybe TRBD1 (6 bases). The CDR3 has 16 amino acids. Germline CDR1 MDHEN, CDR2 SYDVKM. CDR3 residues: CAGSLDPGAGEDTQYF. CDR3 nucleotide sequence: TGTGCCGGCAGCCTAGACCCAGGGGCCGGGGAAGATACGCAGTATTTT.

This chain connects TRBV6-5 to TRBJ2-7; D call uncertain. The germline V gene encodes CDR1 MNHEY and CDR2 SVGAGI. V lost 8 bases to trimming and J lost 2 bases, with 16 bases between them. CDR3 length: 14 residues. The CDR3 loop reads CASWVQAFPYEQYF. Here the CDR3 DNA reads TGTGCCAGCTGGGTCCAGGCTTTCCCCTACGAGCAGTACTTC.

CDR3 loop: CATMGVDTEAFF. For the CDR3, the DNA is TGTGCCACCATGGGTGTGGACACTGAAGCTTTCTTT. This chain joins TRBV24-1 and TRBJ1-1, with D uncertain. The CDR3 has 12 amino acids. Germline CDR1 reads KGHDR; CDR2 reads SFDVKD. V lost 8 bases and J lost 3, with 9 bases in between.

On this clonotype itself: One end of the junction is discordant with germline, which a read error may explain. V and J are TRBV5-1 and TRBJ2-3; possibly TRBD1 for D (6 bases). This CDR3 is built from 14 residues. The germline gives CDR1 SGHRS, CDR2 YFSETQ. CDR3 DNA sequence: TGCGCCAGCAGCTTGGACAGGGCTACAGATACGCGGTATTTT. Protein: CASSLDRATDTRYF.

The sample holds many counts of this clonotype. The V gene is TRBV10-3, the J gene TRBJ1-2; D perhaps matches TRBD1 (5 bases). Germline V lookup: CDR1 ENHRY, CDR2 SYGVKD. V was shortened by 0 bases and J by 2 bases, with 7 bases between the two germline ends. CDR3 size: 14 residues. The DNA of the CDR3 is TGTGCCATCAGTGAGTCAGGGGAAAACTATGGCTACACCTTC. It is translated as CAISESGENYGYTF.

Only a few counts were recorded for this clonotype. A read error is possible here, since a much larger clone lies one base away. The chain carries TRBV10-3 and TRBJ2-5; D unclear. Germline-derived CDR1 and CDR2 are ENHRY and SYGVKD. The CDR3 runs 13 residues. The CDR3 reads CAISDRYQGTQYF. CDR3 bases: TGTGCCATCAGTGACAGATACCAAGGGACCCAGTACTTC.

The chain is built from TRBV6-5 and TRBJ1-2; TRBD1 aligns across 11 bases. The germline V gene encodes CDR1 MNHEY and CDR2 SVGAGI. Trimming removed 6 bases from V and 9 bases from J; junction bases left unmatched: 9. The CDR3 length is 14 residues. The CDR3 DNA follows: TGTGCCAGCAGAACGGACAGGGGGCGAAGTAGCTACACCTTC. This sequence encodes CASRTDRGRSSYTF.

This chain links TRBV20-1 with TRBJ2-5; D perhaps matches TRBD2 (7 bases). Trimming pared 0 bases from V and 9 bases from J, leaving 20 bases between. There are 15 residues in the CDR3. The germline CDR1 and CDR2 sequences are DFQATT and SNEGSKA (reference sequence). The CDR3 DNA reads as TGCAGTGCTAGAGATTTTCCAGGGGCGGGGGAGCCCCAGTACTTC. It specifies CSARDFPGAGEPQYF.